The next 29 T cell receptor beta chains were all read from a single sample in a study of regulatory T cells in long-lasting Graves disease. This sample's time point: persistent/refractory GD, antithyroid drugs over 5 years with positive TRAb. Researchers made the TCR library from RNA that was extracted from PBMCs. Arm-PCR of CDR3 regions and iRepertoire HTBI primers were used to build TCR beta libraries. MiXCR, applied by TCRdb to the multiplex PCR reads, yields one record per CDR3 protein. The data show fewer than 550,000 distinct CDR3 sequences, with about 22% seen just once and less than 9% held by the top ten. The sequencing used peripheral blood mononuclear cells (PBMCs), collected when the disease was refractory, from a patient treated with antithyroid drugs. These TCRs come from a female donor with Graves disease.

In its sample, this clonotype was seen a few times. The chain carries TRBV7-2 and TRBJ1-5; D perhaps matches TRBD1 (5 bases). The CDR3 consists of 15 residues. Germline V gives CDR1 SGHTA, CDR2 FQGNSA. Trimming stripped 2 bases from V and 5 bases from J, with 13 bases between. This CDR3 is CASSLMAGPDQPQHF. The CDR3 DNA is TGTGCCAGCAGCTTAATGGCAGGGCCTGATCAGCCCCAGCATTTT.

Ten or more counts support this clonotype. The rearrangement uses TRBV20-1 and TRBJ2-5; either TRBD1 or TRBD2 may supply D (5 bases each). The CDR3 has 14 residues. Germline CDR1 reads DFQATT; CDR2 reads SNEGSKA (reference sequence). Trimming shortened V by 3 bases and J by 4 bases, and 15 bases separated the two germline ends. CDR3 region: CSARGQGVTETQYF. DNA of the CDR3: TGCAGTGCTAGGGGCCAGGGAGTCACAGAGACCCAGTACTTC.

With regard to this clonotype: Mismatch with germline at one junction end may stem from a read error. CDR3 protein: CASSLPTGLAATYERYF. The CDR3 DNA reads as TGTGCCAGCAGTTTACCCACTGGACTAGCGGCAACCTACGAGCGGTACTTT. The rearrangement links TRBV28 to TRBJ2-7; 10 bases line up with TRBD2. Per germline, CDR1 MDHEN and CDR2 SYDVKM. The CDR3 sequence is 17 residues long. Full variable domain (missing parts from reference TRBV28 and TRBJ2-7): DVKVTQSSRYLVKRTGEKVFLECVQDMDHENMFWYRQDPGLGLRLIYFSYDVKMKEKGDIPEGYSVSREKKERFSLILESASTNQTSMYLCASSLPTGLAATYERYFGPGTRLTVT.

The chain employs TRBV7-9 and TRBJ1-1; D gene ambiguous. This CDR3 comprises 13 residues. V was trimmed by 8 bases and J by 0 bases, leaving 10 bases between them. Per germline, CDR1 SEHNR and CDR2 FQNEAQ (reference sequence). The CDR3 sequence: CASLTPLNTEAFF. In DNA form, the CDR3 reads TGTGCCAGCCTCACACCTCTGAACACTGAAGCTTTCTTT.

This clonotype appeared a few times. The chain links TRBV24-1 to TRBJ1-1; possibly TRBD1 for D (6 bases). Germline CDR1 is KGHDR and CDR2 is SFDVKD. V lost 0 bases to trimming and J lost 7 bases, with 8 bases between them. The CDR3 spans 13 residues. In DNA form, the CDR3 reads TGTGCCACCAGTGATTTGGGGGACAATGAAGCTTTCTTT. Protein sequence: CATSDLGDNEAFF.

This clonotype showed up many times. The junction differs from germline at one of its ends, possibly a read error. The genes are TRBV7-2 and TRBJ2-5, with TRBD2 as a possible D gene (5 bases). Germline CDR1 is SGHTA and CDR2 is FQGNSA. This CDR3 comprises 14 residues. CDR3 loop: CASSLARFQETQYF. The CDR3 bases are TGTGCCAGCAGCCTAGCACGGTTCCAAGAGACCCAGTACTTC. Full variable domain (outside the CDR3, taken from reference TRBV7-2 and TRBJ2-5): GAGVSQSPSNKVTEKGKDVELRCDPISGHTALYWYRQSLGQGLEFLIYFQGNSAPDKSGLPSDRFSAERTGGSVSTLTIQRTQQEDSAVYLCASSLARFQETQYFGPGTRLLVL.

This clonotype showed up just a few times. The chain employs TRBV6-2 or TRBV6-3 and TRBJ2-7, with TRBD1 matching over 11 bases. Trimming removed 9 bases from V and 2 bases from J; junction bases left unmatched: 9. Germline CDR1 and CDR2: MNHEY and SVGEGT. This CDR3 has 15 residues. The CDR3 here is CASKWGQGVTYEQYF. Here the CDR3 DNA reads TGTGCCAGTAAATGGGGACAGGGGGTTACCTACGAGCAGTACTTC.

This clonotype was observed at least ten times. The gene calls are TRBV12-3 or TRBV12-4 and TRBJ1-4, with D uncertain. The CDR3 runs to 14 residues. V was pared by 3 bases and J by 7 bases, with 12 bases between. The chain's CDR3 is CASSLVGPGEKLFF. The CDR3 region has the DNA TGTGCCAGCAGTTTGGTAGGGCCGGGTGAAAAACTGTTTTTT.

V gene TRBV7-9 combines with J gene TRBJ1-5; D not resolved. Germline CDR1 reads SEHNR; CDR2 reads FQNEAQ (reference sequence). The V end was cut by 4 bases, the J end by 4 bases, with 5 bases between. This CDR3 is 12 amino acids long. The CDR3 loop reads CASSSQNQPQHF. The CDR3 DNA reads TGTGCCAGCAGCTCGCAGAATCAGCCCCAGCATTTT.

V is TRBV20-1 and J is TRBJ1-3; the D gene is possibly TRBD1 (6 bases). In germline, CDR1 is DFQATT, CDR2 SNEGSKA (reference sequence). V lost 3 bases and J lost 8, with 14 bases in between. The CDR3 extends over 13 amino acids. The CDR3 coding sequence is TGCAGTGCTAGCAGAGGGGGTGAGCACACCATATATTTT. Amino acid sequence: CSASRGGEHTIYF.

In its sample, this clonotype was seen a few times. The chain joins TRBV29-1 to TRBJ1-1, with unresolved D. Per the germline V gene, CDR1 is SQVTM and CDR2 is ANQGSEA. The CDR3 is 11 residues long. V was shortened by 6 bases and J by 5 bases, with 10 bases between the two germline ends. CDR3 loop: CSVEGGTEAFF. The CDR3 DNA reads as TGCAGCGTCGAGGGTGGAACTGAAGCTTTCTTT. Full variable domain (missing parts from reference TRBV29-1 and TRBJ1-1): SAVISQKPSRDICQRGTSLTIQCQVDSQVTMMFWYRQQPGQSLTLIATANQGSEATYESGFVIDKFPISRPNLTFSTLTVSNMSPEDSSIYLCSVEGGTEAFFGQGTRLTVV.

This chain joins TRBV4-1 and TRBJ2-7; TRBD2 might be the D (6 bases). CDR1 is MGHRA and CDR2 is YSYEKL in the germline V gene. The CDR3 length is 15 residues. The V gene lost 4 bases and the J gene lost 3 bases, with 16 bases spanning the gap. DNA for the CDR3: TGCGCCAGCAGCCTCCGCGGAGGGCCCTACTACGAGCAGTACTTC. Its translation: CASSLRGGPYYEQYF.

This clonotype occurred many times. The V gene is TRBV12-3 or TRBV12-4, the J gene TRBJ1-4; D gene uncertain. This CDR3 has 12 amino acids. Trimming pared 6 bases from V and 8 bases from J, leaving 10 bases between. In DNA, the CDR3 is TGTGCCAGCAGGGGGAACTCCGAAAAACTGTTTTTT. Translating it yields CASRGNSEKLFF.

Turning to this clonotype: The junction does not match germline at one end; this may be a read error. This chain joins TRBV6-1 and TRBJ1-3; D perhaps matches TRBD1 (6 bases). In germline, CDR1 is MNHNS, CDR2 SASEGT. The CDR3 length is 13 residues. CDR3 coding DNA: TGTGCCGCCGGACAGTCCTCTGGAAATACCATATATTTT. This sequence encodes CAAGQSSGNTIYF.

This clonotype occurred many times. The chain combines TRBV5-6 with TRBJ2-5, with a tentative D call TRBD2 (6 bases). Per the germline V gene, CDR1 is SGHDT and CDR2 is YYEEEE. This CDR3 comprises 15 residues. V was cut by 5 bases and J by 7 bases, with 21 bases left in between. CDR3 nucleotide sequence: TGTGCCAGCAGGGCCGGAGGGGCGGCTAGGGGGACCCAGTACTTC. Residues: CASRAGGAARGTQYF.

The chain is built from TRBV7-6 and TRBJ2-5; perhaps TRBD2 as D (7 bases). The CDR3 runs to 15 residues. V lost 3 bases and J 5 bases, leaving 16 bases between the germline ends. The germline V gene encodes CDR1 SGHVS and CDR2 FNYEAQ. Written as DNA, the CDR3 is TGTGCCAGCAGCTTGTTCCGGGGGGCGGGGGAGACCCAGTACTTC. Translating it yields CASSLFRGAGETQYF.

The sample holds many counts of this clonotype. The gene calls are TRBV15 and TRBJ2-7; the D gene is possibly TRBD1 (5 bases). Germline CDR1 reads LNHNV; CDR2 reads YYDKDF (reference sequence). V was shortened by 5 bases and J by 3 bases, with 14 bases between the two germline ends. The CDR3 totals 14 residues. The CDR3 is CATSLDRRYYEQYF. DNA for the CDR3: TGTGCCACCAGCCTTGACAGACGATACTACGAGCAGTACTTC.

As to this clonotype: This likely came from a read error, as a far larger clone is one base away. The CDR3 coding sequence is TGTGTCAGCAGCTCGAGGGACAGGGGCTCCTACGAGCAGTACTTC. Translating it yields CVSSSRDRGSYEQYF. This chain connects TRBV7-9 to TRBJ2-7, with 10 bases identical to TRBD1. CDR1 is SEHNR, CDR2 FQNEAQ, per germline (reference sequence). The CDR3 spans 15 residues. The entire variable domain, with the rest obtained from reference TRBV7-9 and TRBJ2-7, is as follows: DTGVSQNPRHKITKRGQNVTFRCDPISEHNRLYWYRQTLGQGPEFLTYFQNEAQLEKSRLLSDRFSAERPKGSFSTLEIQRTEQGDSAMYLCVSSSRDRGSYEQYFGPGTRLTVT.

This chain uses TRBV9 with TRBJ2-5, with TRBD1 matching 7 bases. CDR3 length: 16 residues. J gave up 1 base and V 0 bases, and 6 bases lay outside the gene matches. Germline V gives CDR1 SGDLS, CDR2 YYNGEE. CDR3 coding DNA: TGTGCCAGCAGCGTAGGCCGGGACAGTGGCCAAGAGACCCAGTACTTC. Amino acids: CASSVGRDSGQETQYF.

The DNA of the CDR3 is TGTGCCAGCAGCTTGGTGCCGGGGTCGGACACCGGGGAGCTGTTTTTT. Translated, it gives CASSLVPGSDTGELFF. The chain couples TRBV5-6 to TRBJ2-2, with D maybe TRBD2 (5 bases). V lost 0 bases to trimming and J lost 3 bases, with 12 bases between them. This CDR3 is built from 16 residues. Germline V gives CDR1 SGHDT, CDR2 YYEEEE.

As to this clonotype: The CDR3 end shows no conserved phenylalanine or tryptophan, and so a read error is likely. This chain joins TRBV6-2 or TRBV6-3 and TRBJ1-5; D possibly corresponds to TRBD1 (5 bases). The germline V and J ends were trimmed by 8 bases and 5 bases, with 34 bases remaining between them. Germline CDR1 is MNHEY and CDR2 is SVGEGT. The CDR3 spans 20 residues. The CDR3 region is CASVDHFGTPGGTQYQPQHL. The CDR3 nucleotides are TGTGCCAGCGTAGACCACTTCGGGACCCCCGGAGGGACCCAATATCAGCCCCAGCATCTT.

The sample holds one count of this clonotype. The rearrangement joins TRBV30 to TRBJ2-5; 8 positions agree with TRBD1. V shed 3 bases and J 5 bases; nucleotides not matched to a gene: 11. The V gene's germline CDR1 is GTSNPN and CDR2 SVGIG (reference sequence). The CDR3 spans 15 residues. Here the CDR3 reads CAWRGGQDTGETQYF. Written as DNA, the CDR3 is TGTGCCTGGAGGGGGGGACAGGACACGGGGGAGACCCAGTACTTC. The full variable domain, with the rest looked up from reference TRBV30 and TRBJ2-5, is SQTIHQWPATLVQPVGSPLSLECTVEGTSNPNLYWYRQAAGRGLQLLFYSVGIGQISSEVPQNLSASRPQDRQFILSSKKLLLSDSGFYLCAWRGGQDTGETQYFGPGTRLLVL.

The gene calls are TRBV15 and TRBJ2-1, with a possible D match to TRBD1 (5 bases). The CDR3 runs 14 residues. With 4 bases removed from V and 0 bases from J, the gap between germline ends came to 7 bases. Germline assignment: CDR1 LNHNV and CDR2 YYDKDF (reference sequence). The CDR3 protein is CATSTQVSYNEQFF. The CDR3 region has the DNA TGTGCCACCAGCACACAGGTCTCCTACAATGAGCAGTTCTTC.

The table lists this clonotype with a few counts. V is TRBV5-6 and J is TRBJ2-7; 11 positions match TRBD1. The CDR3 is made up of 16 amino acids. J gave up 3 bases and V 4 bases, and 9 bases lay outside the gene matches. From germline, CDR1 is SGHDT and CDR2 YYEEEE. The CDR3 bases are TGTGCCAGCAGCCCCGTCTCCGGGACAGGGGGCTACGAGCAGTACTTC. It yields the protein CASSPVSGTGGYEQYF.

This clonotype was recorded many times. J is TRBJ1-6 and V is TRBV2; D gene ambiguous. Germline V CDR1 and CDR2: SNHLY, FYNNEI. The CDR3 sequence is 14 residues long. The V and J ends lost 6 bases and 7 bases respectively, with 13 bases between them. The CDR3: CASRISGRNSPLHF. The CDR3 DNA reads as TGTGCCAGCAGGATCTCCGGGAGAAATTCACCCCTCCACTTT. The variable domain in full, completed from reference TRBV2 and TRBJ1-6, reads EPEVTQTPSHQVTQMGQEVILRCVPISNHLYFYWYRQILGQKVEFLVSFYNNEISEKSEIFDDQFSVERPDGSNFTLKIRSTKLEDSAMYFCASRISGRNSPLHFGNGTRLTVT.

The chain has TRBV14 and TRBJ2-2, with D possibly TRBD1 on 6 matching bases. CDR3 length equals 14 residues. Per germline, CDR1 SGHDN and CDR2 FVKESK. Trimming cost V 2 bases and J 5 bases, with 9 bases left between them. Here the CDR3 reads CASSQQGLTGELFF. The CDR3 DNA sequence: TGTGCCAGCAGCCAACAGGGGCTGACCGGGGAGCTGTTTTTT.

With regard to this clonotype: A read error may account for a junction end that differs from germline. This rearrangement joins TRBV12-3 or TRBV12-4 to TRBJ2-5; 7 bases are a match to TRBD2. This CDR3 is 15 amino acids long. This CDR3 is CASSAAGGYQGTQYF. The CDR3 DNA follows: TGTGCCAGCAGTGCCGCCGGGGGGTACCAAGGGACCCAGTACTTC.

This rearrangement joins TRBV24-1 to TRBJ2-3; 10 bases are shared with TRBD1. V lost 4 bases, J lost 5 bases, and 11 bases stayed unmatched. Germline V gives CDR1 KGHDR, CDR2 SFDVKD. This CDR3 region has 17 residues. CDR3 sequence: CATSEPGQGIFRDTQYF. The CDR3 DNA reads TGTGCCACCAGTGAACCGGGACAGGGGATTTTTAGAGATACGCAGTATTTT.

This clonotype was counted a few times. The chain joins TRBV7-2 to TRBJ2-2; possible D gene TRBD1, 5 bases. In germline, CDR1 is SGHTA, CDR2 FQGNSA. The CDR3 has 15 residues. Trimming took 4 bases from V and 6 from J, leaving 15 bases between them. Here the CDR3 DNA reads TGTGCCAGCAGCTCCTACAGGTTTCGGGCCGGGGAGCTGTTTTTT. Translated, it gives CASSSYRFRAGELFF.